The following is a T cell receptor beta chain sequence with its context. What antigen it recognizes has not been identified. It has no much larger one-base neighbor in the sample; base qualities were not kept. PBMCs were isolated by Ficoll-Paque density gradient centrifugation. Sequencing was carried out with an Illumina NovaSeq 6000. Using 5'RACE with constant-segment primers, TCRalpha and TCRbeta cDNA libraries were constructed, with sample barcodes and unique molecular identifiers added in the process. Trizol reagent was used to extract RNA from every sample. Library amplification was performed in two PCR steps, and a second sample barcode and Illumina TruSeq adapters were introduced in the second step. The libraries were sequenced on an Illumina NovaSeq using 2 x 150 bp paired-end reads. Per the original workflow: The reads were demultiplexed and collapsed into UMI-guided consensus sequences using migec v1.2.7. Using mixcr v2.1.11, UMI consensuses were aligned to TRA and TRB V and J templates and then assembled into clonotypes. Clonotypes were classified as expanded or contracted when called significant by both edgeR and NoisET, with noise models trained on biological replicates. For edgeR calls, a false discovery rate-adjusted p below 0.01 and a log2 fold-change threshold of 1 were applied. As an exploratory analysis of dynamics, max-normalized trajectories of the 1000 most abundant clonotypes were examined by PCA with hierarchical clustering. Each responding clone was given a CD4 or CD8 phenotype based on the CD4+ and CD8+ repertoires, which had been sequenced separately. Using fastp at Q25 and MiXCR, TCRdb reprocessed the public reads and kept productive beta chains. CDR3 protein sequences are deduplicated, and each keeps its most common genes and DNA. In this record, the V and J calls reflect TCRdb's handling and not the investigators' own analysis. The sample table lists 58,000 or so distinct CDR3 sequences, around a quarter of them with a count of one. Roughly 44% of the sample rests with the top ten.

V ends up 4 bases short and J 4 bases short, with an unmatched junction base count of 1. Including the terminal cysteine and valine, the CDR3 comprises 14 residues. CDR3 DNA is the only sequence kept; it has 42 bases, read in frame from the first base. For CDR1 and CDR2, the germline V gene lists MNHEY and SVGEGT. This specimen belongs to a study of T-cell memory formation after mild COVID-19 (dated by TCRdb to the early 2020s). About the investigation overall: Most TCR sequence clusters were specific to one of the two donors. Two young, previously healthy adult volunteers made up the cohort, one male and one female. T-cell clones expanding and contracting after mild COVID-19 in a couple of donors were tracked by longitudinal TCRalpha and TCRbeta repertoire sequencing. Overall results and qualifications from the work: Contracting CD4+ clones turned up mainly in the CM and EM memory subsets, whereas EMRA was where CD8+ clones were enriched. The study covered only a couple of mild cases, and larger cohorts including severe cases with pre-infection samples were considered necessary. Clones that contracted from day 15 to 85 showed balanced CD4/CD8 phenotypes, whereas a second wave of clones that expanded from day 15 to 37 leaned towards CD4+. Whether the second-wave clones peaking on day 37 were SARS-CoV-2 specific was not confirmed. Some responding clones were found in pre-infection memory, which suggests that pre-existing cross-reactive memory T cells took part in the SARS-CoV-2 response.

Sequencing was done on a sample of PBMCs or a T cell subset sorted from them (not recorded which). The chain was built from TRBV6-2 or TRBV6-3 and TRBJ2-7; TRBD2 fits 13 bases in the junction. The receptor was derived from a man aged 18 to 35 who had mild COVID-19 (a few samples of this study predate the infection). The sample titles of this study are shuffled in the database, so cell type and time point are left out; the donor was told from shared clones. The sequenced DNA is TGTGCCAGCAGTTGGGGACTAGCGGGGTACGAGCAGTACGTC. Its product reads: CASSWGLAGYEQYV.